The T cell receptor beta chain described here comes from a study of beta chain features in type 1 diabetes. General study results and limits: VDJ junctions in type 1 diabetes patients carried more deletions and fewer insertions. Moderately but significantly shorter TCRB CDR3s were found in Type 1 diabetes patients in all four CD4+ subsets. PCR might favor shorter templates, but any such skew would affect patients and controls equally.

Worth noting for this clone: Its antigen is still unknown.

What was sequenced were expressed TCRB transcripts, since all of the isolated RNA had been reverse transcribed. The protocol was immunoSEQ multiplex PCR, while the TCRdb copy is restricted to in-frame clones and leaves out a portion. The sample has 500,000 to 800,000 clones; 9.5% to 15% are singletons. This sequence originates from a man aged 25-40 years with type 1 diabetes. The sequenced sample consisted of naive CD4+ T cells from blood.

The CDR3: CASSLNRENSPLHF. The CDR3 DNA follows: TGTGCCAGCAGCTTAAACAGGGAAAATTCACCCCTCCACTTT. The V call is TRBV7-2, the J call TRBJ1-6; D is possibly TRBD1 (6 bases). With 2 bases removed from V and 7 bases from J, the gap between germline ends came to 9 bases. CDR1 and CDR2 from the germline V gene are SGHTA and FQGNSA. The length of the CDR3 is 14 residues.